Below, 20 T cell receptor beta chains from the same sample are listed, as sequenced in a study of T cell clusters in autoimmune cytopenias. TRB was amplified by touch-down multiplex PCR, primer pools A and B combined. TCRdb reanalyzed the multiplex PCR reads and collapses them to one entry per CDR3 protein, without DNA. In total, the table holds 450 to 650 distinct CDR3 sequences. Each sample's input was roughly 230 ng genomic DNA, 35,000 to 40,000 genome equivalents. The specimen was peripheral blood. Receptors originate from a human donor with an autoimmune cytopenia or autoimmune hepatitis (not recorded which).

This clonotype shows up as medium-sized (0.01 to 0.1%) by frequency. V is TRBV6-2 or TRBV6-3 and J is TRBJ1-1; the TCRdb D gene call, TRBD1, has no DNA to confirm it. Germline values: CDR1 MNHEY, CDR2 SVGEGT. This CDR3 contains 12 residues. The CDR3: CASSYLGPEAFF.

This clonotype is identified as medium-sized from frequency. CDR3 sequence: CASSWADRPTRQYF. The chain is built from TRBV6-2 or TRBV6-3 and TRBJ2-7; the D call from TCRdb, TRBD1, cannot be confirmed without DNA. The CDR3 has 14 amino acids. CDR1 and CDR2 (germline): MNHEY, SVGEGT.

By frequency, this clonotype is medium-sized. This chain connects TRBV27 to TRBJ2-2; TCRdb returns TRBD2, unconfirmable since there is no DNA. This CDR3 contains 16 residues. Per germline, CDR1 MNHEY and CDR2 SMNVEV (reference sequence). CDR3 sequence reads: CASSLLAAINTGELFF.

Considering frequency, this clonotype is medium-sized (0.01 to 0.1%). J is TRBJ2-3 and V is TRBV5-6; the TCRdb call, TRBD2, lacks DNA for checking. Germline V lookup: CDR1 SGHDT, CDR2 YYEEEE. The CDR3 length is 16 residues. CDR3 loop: CASSLARAGAGDTQYF.

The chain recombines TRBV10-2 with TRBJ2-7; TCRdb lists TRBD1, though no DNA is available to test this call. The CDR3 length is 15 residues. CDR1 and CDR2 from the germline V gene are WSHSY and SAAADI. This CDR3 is CASSLPGQGREEQYF.

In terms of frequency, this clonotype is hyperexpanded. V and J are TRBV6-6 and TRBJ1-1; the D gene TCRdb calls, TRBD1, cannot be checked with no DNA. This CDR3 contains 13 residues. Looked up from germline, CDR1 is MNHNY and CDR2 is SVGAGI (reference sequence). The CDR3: CASSSGADTEAFF.

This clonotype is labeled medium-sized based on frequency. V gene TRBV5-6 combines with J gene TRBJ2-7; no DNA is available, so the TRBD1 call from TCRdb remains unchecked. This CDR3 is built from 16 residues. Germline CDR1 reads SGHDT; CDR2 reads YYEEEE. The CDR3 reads CASSHIGTGGSYEQYF.

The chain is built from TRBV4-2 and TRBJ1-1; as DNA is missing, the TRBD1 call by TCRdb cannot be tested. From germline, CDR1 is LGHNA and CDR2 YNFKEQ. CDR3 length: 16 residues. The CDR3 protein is CASSPGTNSLNTEAFF.

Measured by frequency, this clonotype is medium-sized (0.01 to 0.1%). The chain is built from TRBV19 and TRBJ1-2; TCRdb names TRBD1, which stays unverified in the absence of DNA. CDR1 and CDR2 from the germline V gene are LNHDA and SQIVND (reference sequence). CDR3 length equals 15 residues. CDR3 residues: CASGFRTGVNYGYTF.

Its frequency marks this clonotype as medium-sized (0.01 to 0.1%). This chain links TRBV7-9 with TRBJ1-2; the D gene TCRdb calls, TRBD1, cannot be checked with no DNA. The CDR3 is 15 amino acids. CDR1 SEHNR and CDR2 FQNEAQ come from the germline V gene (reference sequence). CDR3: CASSLDLGGGYGYTF.

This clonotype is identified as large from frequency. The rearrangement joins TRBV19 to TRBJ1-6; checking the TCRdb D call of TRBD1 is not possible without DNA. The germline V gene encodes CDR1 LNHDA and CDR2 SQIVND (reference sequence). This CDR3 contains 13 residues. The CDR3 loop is CATSTGNGSPLHF.

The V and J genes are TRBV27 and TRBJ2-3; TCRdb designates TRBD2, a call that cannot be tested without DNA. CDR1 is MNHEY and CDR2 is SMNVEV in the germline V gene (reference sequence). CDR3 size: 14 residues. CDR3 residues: CASRGLAGTDTQYF.

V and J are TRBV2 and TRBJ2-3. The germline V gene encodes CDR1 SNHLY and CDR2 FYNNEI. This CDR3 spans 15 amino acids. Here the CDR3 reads CASSDGLIQGDTQYF. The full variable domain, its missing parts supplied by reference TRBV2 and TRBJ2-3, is EPEVTQTPSHQVTQMGQEVILRCVPISNHLYFYWYRQILGQKVEFLVSFYNNEISEKSEIFDDQFSVERPDGSNFTLKIRSTKLEDSAMYFCASSDGLIQGDTQYFGPGTRLTVL.

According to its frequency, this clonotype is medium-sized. The CDR3 loop reads CASSLSGQGGYGYTF. The V gene is TRBV7-9, the J gene TRBJ1-2; the TCRdb D gene call, TRBD1, has no DNA to confirm it. CDR3 length: 15 residues. Germline CDR1 and CDR2: SEHNR and FQNEAQ (reference sequence).

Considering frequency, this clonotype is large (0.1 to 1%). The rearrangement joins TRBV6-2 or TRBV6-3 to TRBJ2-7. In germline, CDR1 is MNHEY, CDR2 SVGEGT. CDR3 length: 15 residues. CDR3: CASSYPDGSSYEQYF.

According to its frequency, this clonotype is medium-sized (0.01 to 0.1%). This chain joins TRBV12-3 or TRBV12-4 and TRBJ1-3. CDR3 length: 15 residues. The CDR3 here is CASSLEGALGNTIYF.

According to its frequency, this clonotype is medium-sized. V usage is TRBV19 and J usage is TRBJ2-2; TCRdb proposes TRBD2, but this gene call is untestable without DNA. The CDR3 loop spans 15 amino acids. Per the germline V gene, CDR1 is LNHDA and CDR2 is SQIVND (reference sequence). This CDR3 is CASSLGTSRTGELFF.

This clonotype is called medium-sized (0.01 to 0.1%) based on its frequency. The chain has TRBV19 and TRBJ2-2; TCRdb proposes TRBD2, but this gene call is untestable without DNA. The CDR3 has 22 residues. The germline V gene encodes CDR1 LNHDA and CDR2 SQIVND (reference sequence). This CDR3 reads CASSIENYPAVKASANTGELFF.

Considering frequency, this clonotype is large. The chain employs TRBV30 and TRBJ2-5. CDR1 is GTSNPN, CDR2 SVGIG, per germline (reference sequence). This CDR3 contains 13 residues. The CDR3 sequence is CAWSGTVQETQYF. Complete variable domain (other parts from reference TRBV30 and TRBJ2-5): SQTIHQWPATLVQPVGSPLSLECTVEGTSNPNLYWYRQAAGRGLQLLFYSVGIGQISSEVPQNLSASRPQDRQFILSSKKLLLSDSGFYLCAWSGTVQETQYFGPGTRLLVL.

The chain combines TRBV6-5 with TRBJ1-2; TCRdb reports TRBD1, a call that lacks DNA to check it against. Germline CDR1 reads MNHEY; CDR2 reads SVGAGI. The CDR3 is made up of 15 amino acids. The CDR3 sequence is CASSPLTGANSGYTF.